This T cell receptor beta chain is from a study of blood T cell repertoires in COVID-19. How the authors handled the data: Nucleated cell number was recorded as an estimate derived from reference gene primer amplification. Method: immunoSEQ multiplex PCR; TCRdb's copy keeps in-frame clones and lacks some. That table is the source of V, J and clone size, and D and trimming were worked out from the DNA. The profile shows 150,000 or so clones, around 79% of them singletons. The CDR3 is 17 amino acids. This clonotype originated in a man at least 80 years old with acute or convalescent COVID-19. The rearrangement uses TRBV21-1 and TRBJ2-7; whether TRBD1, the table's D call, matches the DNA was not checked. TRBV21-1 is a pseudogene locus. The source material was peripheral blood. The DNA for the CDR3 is TGTGCCAGCAGCACCCCGGGTTCTCGGGGACAGGACTACGAGCAGTACTTC. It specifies CASSTPGSRGQDYEQYF.